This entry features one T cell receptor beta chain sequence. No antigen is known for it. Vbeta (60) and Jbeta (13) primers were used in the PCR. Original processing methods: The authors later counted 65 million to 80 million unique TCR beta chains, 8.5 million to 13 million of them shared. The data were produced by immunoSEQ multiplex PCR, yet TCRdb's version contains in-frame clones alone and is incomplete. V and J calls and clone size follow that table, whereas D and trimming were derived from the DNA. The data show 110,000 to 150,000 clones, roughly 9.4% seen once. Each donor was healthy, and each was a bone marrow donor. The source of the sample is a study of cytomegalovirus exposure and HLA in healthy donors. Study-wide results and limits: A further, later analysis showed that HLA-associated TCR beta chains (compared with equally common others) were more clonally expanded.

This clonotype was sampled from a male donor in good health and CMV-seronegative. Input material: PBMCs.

The CDR3 here is CASSLTRDSSYEQYF. CDR3 DNA sequence: TGTGCCAGCTCACTCACCAGGGACAGCTCCTACGAGCAGTACTTC. The V and J genes are TRBV18 and TRBJ2-7; 7 nucleotides line up with TRBD1. J gave up 0 bases and V 4 bases, and 6 bases lay outside the gene matches. The CDR3 is made up of 15 amino acids. Germline-derived CDR1 and CDR2 are KGHSH and LQKENI. Filled out from reference TRBV18 and TRBJ2-7, the complete variable domain reads NAGVMQNPRHLVRRRGQEARLRCSPMKGHSHVYWYRQLPEEGLKFMVYLQKENIIDESGMPKERFSAEFPKEGPSILRIQQVVRGDSAAYFCASSLTRDSSYEQYFGPGTRLTVT.